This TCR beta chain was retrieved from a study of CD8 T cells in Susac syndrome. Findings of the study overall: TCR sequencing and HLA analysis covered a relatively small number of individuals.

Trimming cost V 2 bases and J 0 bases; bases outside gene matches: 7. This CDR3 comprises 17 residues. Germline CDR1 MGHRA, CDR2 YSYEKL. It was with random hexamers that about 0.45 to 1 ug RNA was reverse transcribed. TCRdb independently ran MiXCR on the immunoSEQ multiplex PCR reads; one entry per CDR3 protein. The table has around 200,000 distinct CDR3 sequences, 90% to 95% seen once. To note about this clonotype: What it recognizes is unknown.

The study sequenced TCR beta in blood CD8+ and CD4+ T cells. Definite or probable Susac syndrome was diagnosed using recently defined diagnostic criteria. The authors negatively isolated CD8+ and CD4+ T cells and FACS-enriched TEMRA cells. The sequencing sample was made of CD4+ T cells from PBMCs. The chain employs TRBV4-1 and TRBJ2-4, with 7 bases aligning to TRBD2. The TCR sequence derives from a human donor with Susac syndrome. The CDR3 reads CASSQPSSGRAKNIQYF. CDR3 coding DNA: TGCGCCAGCAGCCAACCCTCTAGCGGTAGAGCCAAAAACATTCAGTACTTC.